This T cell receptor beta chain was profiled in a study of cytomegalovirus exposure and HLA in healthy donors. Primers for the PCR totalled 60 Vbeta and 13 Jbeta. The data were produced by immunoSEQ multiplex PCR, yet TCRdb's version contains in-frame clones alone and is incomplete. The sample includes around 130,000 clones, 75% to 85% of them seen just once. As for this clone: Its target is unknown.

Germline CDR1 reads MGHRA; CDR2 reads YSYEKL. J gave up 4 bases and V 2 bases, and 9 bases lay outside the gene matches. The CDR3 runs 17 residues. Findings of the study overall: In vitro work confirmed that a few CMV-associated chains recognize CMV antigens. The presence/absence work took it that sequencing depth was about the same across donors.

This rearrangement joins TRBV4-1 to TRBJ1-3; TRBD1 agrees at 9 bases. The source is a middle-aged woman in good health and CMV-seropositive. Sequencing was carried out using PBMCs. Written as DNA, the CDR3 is TGCGCCAGCAGCCAACATCGGGACAGGGAAGACGGAAACACCATATATTTT. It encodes CASSQHRDREDGNTIYF.